The 22 T cell receptor beta chains listed next were all sequenced from one sample in a study of shared clonotypes between healthy human individuals. Produced via immunoSEQ multiplex PCR; TCRdb's table is partial and in-frame only. The sample lists millions of clones; around nine tenths were seen once. Source material: naive CD4+ T cells sorted from blood. The subset: CD45RA+ positively selected. All receptors come from a man between 18 and 29 years old in good health.

This sequence joins TRBV5-1 and TRBJ2-5; 8 bases line up with TRBD2. Per germline, CDR1 SGHRS and CDR2 YFSETQ. This CDR3 contains 14 residues. J gave up 4 bases and V 4 bases, and 6 bases lay outside the gene matches. The chain's CDR3 is CASSLPSGGETQYF. CDR3 sequence (DNA): TGCGCCAGCAGCCTCCCGAGCGGGGGAGAGACCCAGTACTTC.

The J gene is TRBJ2-6, the V gene TRBV10-3, with 11 bases fitting TRBD2. Losses at the gene ends were 11 bases for V and 3 bases for J; bases not matched to a gene: 12. CDR1 and CDR2 from the germline V gene are ENHRY and SYGVKD. The CDR3 covers 17 residues. CDR3 sequence reads: CASGTSGLEGGANVLTF. The CDR3 DNA reads as TGTGCCTCTGGGACTAGCGGACTAGAGGGTGGGGCCAACGTCCTGACTTTC.

The chain links TRBV6-1 to TRBJ2-7, with TRBD2 matching 7 bases. CDR1 and CDR2 (germline): MNHNS, SASEGT. After removal of 0 bases from V and 4 bases from J, the junction contained 6 bases not matched to a gene. The CDR3 contains 15 residues. The DNA of the CDR3 is TGTGCCAGCAGTGAAGCAGCGGGGCCTTTTTACGAGCAGTACTTC. Residues: CASSEAAGPFYEQYF.

This chain joins TRBV5-1 and TRBJ2-5; D possibly corresponds to TRBD2 (6 bases). Germline CDR1 is SGHRS and CDR2 is YFSETQ. CDR3 size: 15 residues. Trimming cost V 0 bases and J 2 bases, with 11 bases left between them. The CDR3 DNA reads TGCGCCAGCAGCTTGGAGGTAGCGGAACAAGAGACCCAGTACTTC. Translated, it gives CASSLEVAEQETQYF.

Comment on this clone: Other DNA sequences in the same sample also yield this CDR3. The CDR3 spells CASSLGGISTDTQYF. The CDR3 DNA reads TGTGCCAGCAGCTTGGGGGGTATAAGCACAGATACGCAGTATTTT. The rearrangement joins TRBV5-4 to TRBJ2-3; D is undetermined. Per the germline V gene, CDR1 is SGHNT and CDR2 is YYREEE (reference sequence). The V gene lost 0 bases and the J gene lost 0 bases, with 8 bases spanning the gap. This CDR3 has 15 residues. The variable domain in full, with the rest retrieved from reference TRBV5-4 and TRBJ2-3, is ETGVTQSPTHLIKTRGQQVTLRCSSQSGHNTVSWYQQALGQGPQFIFQYYREEENGRGNFPPRFSGLQFPNYSSELNVNALELDDSALYLCASSLGGISTDTQYFGPGTRLTVL.

The gene calls are TRBV9 and TRBJ2-2, with D unresolved. V lost 7 bases and J 2 bases, leaving 12 bases between the germline ends. The V gene's germline CDR1 is SGDLS and CDR2 YYNGEE. There are 14 residues in the CDR3. The CDR3 sequence is CASDGPLNTGELFF. CDR3 sequence (DNA): TGTGCCAGCGACGGTCCACTTAACACCGGGGAGCTGTTTTTT.

The chain has TRBV19 and TRBJ1-1; TRBD1 aligns across 7 bases. This CDR3 is built from 15 residues. In germline, CDR1 is LNHDA, CDR2 SQIVND (reference sequence). Germline trimming cut 5 bases from V and 3 bases from J; bases unmatched to any gene: 9. The CDR3 is CASSQKGTVHTEAFF. CDR3 sequence (DNA): TGTGCCAGTAGTCAAAAGGGGACAGTCCACACTGAAGCTTTCTTT.

The genes are TRBV19 and TRBJ1-3; TRBD1 matches 10 bases. Germline CDR1 LNHDA, CDR2 SQIVND (reference sequence). The V and J ends lost 4 bases and 4 bases, in that order; junction bases with no gene match: 13. There are 18 residues in the CDR3. The CDR3 nucleotides are TGTGCCAGTAGTAGGCCCTCGGGACAGGGGACGAGCGGAAACACCATATATTTT. This translates into CASSRPSGQGTSGNTIYF.

This clone has only one observation. The chain carries TRBV7-2 and TRBJ2-5; D may match TRBD1 or TRBD2 (5 bases each). This CDR3 is 16 amino acids long. In germline, CDR1 is SGHTA, CDR2 FQGNSA. V lost 5 bases, J lost 4 bases, and 20 bases lay in between. The CDR3 DNA is TGTGCCAGCAGCACCTACGGGCAGGGCGGGCGAGAGACCCAGTACTTC. Residues: CASSTYGQGGRETQYF.

This clone was seen only a few times. Different DNA sequences within this sample yield the same CDR3. This chain uses TRBV27 with TRBJ1-6; no clear D gene. V was clipped by 2 bases and J by 0 bases, with 2 bases between them. Germline assignment: CDR1 MNHEY and CDR2 SMNVEV (reference sequence). This CDR3 contains 14 residues. This chain's CDR3 is CASSLGSYNSPLHF. The CDR3 DNA reads TGTGCCAGCAGTTTAGGCTCCTATAATTCACCCCTCCACTTT.

In its sample, this clone was seen once. DNA for the CDR3: TGTGCCAGCAGCCCAGGGGGACAGGGCCGCACCGGGGAGCTGTTTTTT. It specifies CASSPGGQGRTGELFF. The J gene is TRBJ2-2, the V gene TRBV11-2, with 9 bases that match TRBD1. The ends lost 5 bases at V and 4 bases at J; junction bases unmatched: 8. This CDR3 is built from 16 residues. Germline CDR1 is SGHAT and CDR2 is FQNNGV. Complete variable domain (other parts from reference TRBV11-2 and TRBJ2-2): EAGVAQSPRYKIIEKRQSVAFWCNPISGHATLYWYQQILGQGPKLLIQFQNNGVVDDSQLPKDRFSAERLKGVDSTLKIQPAKLEDSAVYLCASSPGGQGRTGELFFGEGSRLTVL.

CDR3 coding DNA: TGTGCCAGCAGTCCCTTAAGGGGGGCTAGCGGCACTAACGAGCAGTACTTC. Its translation: CASSPLRGASGTNEQYF. V and J are TRBV25-1 and TRBJ2-7; perhaps TRBD2 as D (7 bases). The CDR3 extends over 17 amino acids. V was pared by 5 bases and J by 5 bases, with 25 bases between. Germline loops: CDR1 MGHDK, CDR2 SYGVNS.

The V call is TRBV5-5, the J call TRBJ1-4; possible D gene TRBD1, 5 bases. Per germline, CDR1 SGHKS and CDR2 YYEKEE (reference sequence). The CDR3 extends over 15 amino acids. Deletions cut 5 bases from V and 0 bases from J, with 11 bases between. The CDR3 protein is CASRFDSSTNEKLFF. DNA of the CDR3: TGTGCCAGCAGGTTTGACAGCTCAACTAATGAAAAACTGTTTTTT. Together with reference TRBV5-5 and TRBJ1-4, the CDR3 gives the full variable domain: DAGVTQSPTHLIKTRGQQVTLRCSPISGHKSVSWYQQVLGQGPQFIFQYYEKEERGRGNFPDRFSARQFPNYSSELNVNALLLGDSALYLCASRFDSSTNEKLFFGSGTQLSVL.

This chain connects TRBV21-1 to TRBJ2-1. TRBV21-1 is noted as a pseudogene. The CDR3 has 15 amino acids. The CDR3 nucleotides are TGTGCCAGCAGCAACATAGAGTGGGCCTACAATGAGCAGTTCTTC. Residues: CASSNIEWAYNEQFF.

V gene TRBV19 combines with J gene TRBJ2-7, with D possibly being TRBD2 (6 bases). This CDR3 is built from 14 residues. V was pared by 6 bases and J by 1 base, with 13 bases between. Germline values: CDR1 LNHDA, CDR2 SQIVND (reference sequence). CDR3 coding DNA: TGTGCCAGTAGCCACGTCGGGGGTTCCTACGAGCAGTACTTC. Its protein is CASSHVGGSYEQYF.

About this clone: Other DNA sequences in the sample encode the same CDR3. The V and J genes are TRBV4-3 and TRBJ2-3; no clear D gene. CDR3 size: 13 residues. Germline loops: CDR1 LGHNA, CDR2 YSLEER. V was pared by 4 bases and J by 2 bases, with 7 bases between. The CDR3 loop is CASSLRPTDTQYF. CDR3 nucleotides: TGCGCCAGCAGCCTCCGTCCCACAGATACGCAGTATTTT.

The rearrangement joins TRBV10-3 to TRBJ2-5; 10 bases map to TRBD1. The CDR3 has 14 amino acids. CDR1 is ENHRY and CDR2 is SYGVKD in the germline V gene. With V trimmed by 6 bases and J by 5 bases, 6 bases remained unmatched. CDR3 in DNA: TGTGCCATCAGAGCGGGACAGGGGAGGGAGACCCAGTACTTC. As protein: CAIRAGQGRETQYF.

This chain joins TRBV11-3 and TRBJ1-4, with D perhaps matching TRBD1 (6 bases). V dropped 0 bases and J dropped 7 bases, with 9 bases sitting between them. Germline loops: CDR1 SGHNT, CDR2 YENEEA. This CDR3 has 14 residues. This CDR3 is CASSLDGGREKLFF. The CDR3 DNA sequence: TGTGCCAGCAGCTTAGATGGGGGGCGTGAAAAACTGTTTTTT.

In this sample, this clone turned up many times. V gene TRBV6-6 combines with J gene TRBJ2-7, with 8 bases fitting TRBD1. This CDR3 is built from 16 residues. The junction had 11 bases not matched to a gene; V was cut back by 6 bases and J by 1 base. From germline, CDR1 is MNHNY and CDR2 SVGAGI (reference sequence). DNA for the CDR3: TGTGCCAGCAGCATACCCGGGACAGGCCATTCCTACGAGCAGTACTTC. Its protein is CASSIPGTGHSYEQYF.

J is TRBJ1-2 and V is TRBV19; 7 bases line up with TRBD1. J gave up 3 bases and V 9 bases, and 10 bases lay outside the gene matches. There are 14 residues in the CDR3. Per the germline V gene, CDR1 is LNHDA and CDR2 is SQIVND (reference sequence). DNA of the CDR3: TGTGCCAGCCGCCGGACAGGAGGACACTATGGCTACACCTTC. Its protein product is CASRRTGGHYGYTF.

The chain carries TRBV10-3 and TRBJ2-7, with 7 bases identical to TRBD2. The trim removed 6 bases at V and 0 bases at J, leaving 5 bases unmatched. The CDR3 loop spans 14 amino acids. From germline, CDR1 is ENHRY and CDR2 SYGVKD. This chain's CDR3 is CAIRRGGTSYEQYF. The CDR3 DNA reads TGTGCCATCAGGCGGGGAGGGACCTCCTACGAGCAGTACTTC.

The chain joins TRBV7-2 to TRBJ2-5; 9 positions match TRBD2. Unmatched junction bases numbered 7, after V lost 1 base and J lost 4 bases. Germline-derived CDR1 and CDR2 are SGHTA and FQGNSA. The CDR3 sequence is 16 residues long. The CDR3 region is CASSLDGGGAAETQYF. CDR3 DNA sequence: TGTGCCAGCAGCTTAGACGGCGGGGGGGCAGCAGAGACCCAGTACTTC.